Below are 8 T cell receptor beta chains sequenced from a single sample in a study of vaccination and CD4 T cells after COVID-19. These receptors have no identified antigens. Treatment denoted: approximately nine-day PBMC culture with coronavirus spike peptide pools or control peptides (ViraFEST assay). At the Johns Hopkins FTIC core, DNA taken from cultured CD4+ T cells was sequenced by way of the Oncomine TCR Beta short-read assay. TCRdb itself ran the PCR reads through MiXCR, one entry per CDR3 protein. The sample yields under 25,000 distinct CDR3 sequences, 45% to 70% seen once. Sequenced material: CD4+ T cells from blood, cultured in vitro. The receptors were sampled from a human donor who had recovered from COVID-19.

This clonotype has a handful of counts. V is TRBV6-1 and J is TRBJ2-2; the D gene could be TRBD1 or TRBD2 (5 bases each). CDR1 is MNHNS and CDR2 is SASEGT in the germline V gene. The CDR3 totals 15 residues. Trimming cost V 7 bases and J 6 bases, with 18 bases left between them. The CDR3 DNA is TGTGCCAGCACCCTCGGCTGGGGGAGTGCCGGGGAGCTGTTTTTT. This gives the protein CASTLGWGSAGELFF.

CDR3 bases: TGTGCCACCACAGGGTCAGCGGCCAACGTCCTGACTTTC. This codes for CATTGSAANVLTF. The chain links TRBV24-1 to TRBJ2-6; tentatively, D is TRBD1 (5 bases). The ends were cut back, 8 bases at V and 6 bases at J, with 10 bases in the middle. The CDR3 length is 13 residues. Germline loops: CDR1 KGHDR, CDR2 SFDVKD.

This clonotype has only a few counts. This rearrangement joins TRBV10-3 to TRBJ2-1; possible D gene TRBD2, 6 bases. Trimming removed 2 bases at V and 6 bases at J, with 8 bases between. CDR1 is ENHRY, CDR2 SYGVKD, per germline. The CDR3 contains 13 residues. In DNA, the CDR3 is TGTGCCATCAGTGAGGGAGGGGTCAATGAGCAGTTCTTC. Amino acid sequence: CAISEGGVNEQFF.

As regards this clonotype: Compared with germline, one end of the junction differs, possibly owing to a read error. The V call is TRBV6-2 or TRBV6-3, the J call TRBJ1-2, with TRBD1 identical over 9 bases. The CDR3 contains 17 residues. Germline V gives CDR1 MNHEY, CDR2 SVGEGT. The CDR3 DNA sequence: TGTGTCAGCAGAAGGAAGGGACAGGGCAGGGGATGGTATGGCTACACCTTC. This encodes CVSRRKGQGRGWYGYTF.

This chain joins TRBV24-1 and TRBJ2-2; TRBD1 matches 10 bases. The CDR3 runs to 16 residues. In germline, CDR1 is KGHDR, CDR2 SFDVKD. The J segment lost 3 bases and the V segment lost 4 bases, leaving 4 bases of the junction unmatched. DNA of the CDR3: TGTGCCACCAGTGACCCCGGGACAGGGGACACCGGGGAGCTGTTTTTT. Its protein product is CATSDPGTGDTGELFF.

The rearrangement joins TRBV2 to TRBJ1-2; D gene ambiguous. Germline CDR1 SNHLY, CDR2 FYNNEI. V was pared by 3 bases and J by 2 bases, with 7 bases between. CDR3 length: 13 residues. CDR3 residues: CASSENRNYGYTF. DNA for the CDR3: TGTGCCAGCAGTGAGAACCGGAACTATGGCTACACCTTC.

This clonotype was picked up a small number of times. The genes are TRBV27 and TRBJ2-3; the D is unclear. Germline CDR1 is MNHEY and CDR2 is SMNVEV (reference sequence). The CDR3 sequence is 15 residues long. V was trimmed by 0 bases and J by 0 bases, leaving 7 bases between them. The CDR3 DNA reads TGTGCCAGCAGTTTATCTGGGGTTAGCACAGATACGCAGTATTTT. Translating it yields CASSLSGVSTDTQYF.

The chain joins TRBV24-1 to TRBJ2-2; D is perhaps TRBD2 (5 bases). Germline V gives CDR1 KGHDR, CDR2 SFDVKD. The V and J ends lost 8 bases and 0 bases respectively, with 12 bases between them. This CDR3 has 15 residues. The CDR3 sequence: CATKSRGANTGELFF. CDR3 DNA sequence: TGTGCCACCAAGTCCCGGGGTGCGAACACCGGGGAGCTGTTTTTT.